This T cell receptor (beta chain) was found in a study of cytomegalovirus exposure and HLA in healthy donors. Germline V gene sequence: CDR1 LNHNV, CDR2 YYDKDF (reference sequence). This CDR3 region has 16 residues. V shed 0 bases and J shed 5 bases, with 13 bases lying between them. The PCR used 60 Vbeta and 13 Jbeta primers. Sequenced by immunoSEQ multiplex PCR; TCRdb stores in-frame clones only, minus some. This table has around 100,000 clones, roughly 68% appearing once. The receptor's source is a woman in her twenties or thirties in good health and CMV-seronegative. Sequencing was done on a sample of PBMCs. The chain uses TRBV15 and TRBJ1-4; D remains ambiguous. The CDR3 bases are TGTGCCACCAGCAGAGATCTGGAGTGGAAGAATGAAAAACTGTTTTTT. Its protein is CATSRDLEWKNEKLFF.